These T cell receptor beta chains were read from a single sample in a study of OX40 agonist ivuxolimab in advanced cancers. Sequenced by immunoSEQ multiplex PCR; TCRdb stores in-frame clones only, minus some. This table holds some 95,000 clones, roughly 84% found once. The specimen comprised CD4+ or CD8+ T cells sorted from blood, sampled in a trial of the OX40 agonist ivuxolimab. The receptors shown here come from an adult with an advanced solid tumor such as melanoma, head and neck, liver or kidney cancer. The CDR3 runs from the conserved cysteine through the conserved F or W. A D gene is named only where the DNA matches it firmly. Size is stated for part of the rows, as once, few or many counts, or as a class when the clone is expanded.

v_call	j_call	d_call	clone_size	cdr3_aa
TRBV14	TRBJ2-1	NA	NA	CASSQGLNNEQFF
TRBV10-3	TRBJ2-1	NA	NA	CATGTAAYNEQFF
TRBV2	TRBJ2-1	TRBD2	NA	CASKRGSWGLAGARSYNEQFF
TRBV19	TRBJ2-3	TRBD2	NA	CASLPGPSGRDRRPDTQYF
TRBV11-2	TRBJ2-7	TRBD2	NA	CASSTAGTSGINEQYF
TRBV7-6	TRBJ2-1	TRBD1	NA	CASSAPRPGQGNDEQFF
TRBV10-2	TRBJ2-1	NA	NA	CASSASVSSYNEQFF
TRBV4-1	TRBJ2-2	TRBD1	NA	CASSQDGRDRGLTGELFF
TRBV27	TRBJ2-2	NA	NA	CASSSRILTGLNTGELFF
TRBV7-9	TRBJ2-7	TRBD2	NA	CASSSLHLRTSGSHEQYF
TRBV4-2	TRBJ2-2	TRBD2	NA	CASSQALIAGGTGELFF
TRBV5-5	TRBJ2-7	TRBD2	NA	CASSESIYSGRRTGYEQYF
TRBV7-2	TRBJ2-7	NA	medium-sized	CASSPQGPSYEQYF
TRBV15	TRBJ2-1	NA	NA	CATSRPGRERQFF
TRBV14	TRBJ2-7	NA	NA	CASSPDWGSAYEQYF
TRBV5-4	TRBJ2-3	NA	NA	CASSLGGQPDTQYF
TRBV7-2	TRBJ2-3	NA	once	CASSQGPGTDTQYF
TRBV14	TRBJ2-3	NA	NA	CASSQERGLRGTDTQYF
TRBV18	TRBJ2-3	NA	NA	CASSIGPRRTQYF
TRBV5-8	TRBJ1-4	NA	once	CASSYGTRRYEKLFF
TRBV28	TRBJ2-2	NA	few	CASSSYPQGRDTGELFF
TRBV28	TRBJ2-1	NA	NA	CASIKGHRLDEQFF
TRBV11-3	TRBJ2-6	NA	NA	CATAGAQGANVLTF
TRBV11-3	TRBJ2-1	NA	NA	CASSLEGGRPDNEQFF
TRBV9	TRBJ2-7	NA	NA	CASSVAAGETYEQYF
TRBV2	TRBJ2-7	NA	few	CASSSRRGYEQYF
TRBV19	TRBJ2-3	TRBD2	NA	CASRTRGGAGVDTQYF
TRBV27	TRBJ1-6	NA	NA	CASSLGLNSPLHF
TRBV2	TRBJ2-2	NA	NA	CASGRDSDTGELFF
TRBV2	TRBJ2-7	NA	few	CAGLQTDTYEQYF
TRBV27	TRBJ2-5	TRBD2	NA	CASGTSSWSTQYF
TRBV7-9	TRBJ2-7	NA	NA	CASSLVASWVSYEQYF
TRBV2	TRBJ1-2	NA	NA	CASTPLVANYGYTF
TRBV7-3	TRBJ2-1	TRBD2	NA	CASSLAGVYNEQFF
TRBV9	TRBJ2-7	NA	NA	CASSVGVGGPYEQYF
TRBV5-4	TRBJ1-3	NA	NA	CASSPDSFSGNTIYF
TRBV15	TRBJ2-1	NA	NA	CATSRDTGLSYNEQFF
TRBV27	TRBJ2-3	TRBD2	NA	CASRNSGLAGTNTQYF
TRBV7-3	TRBJ2-7	TRBD2	NA	CASSLAGGAEQYF
TRBV11-2	TRBJ2-7	NA	NA	CASSFSNQGYEQYF
TRBV7-9	TRBJ2-7	NA	NA	CASSQQESYEQYF
TRBV27	TRBJ2-1	NA	NA	CASSLYLDNDQFF
TRBV11-2	TRBJ1-1	NA	NA	CASSLVGRYTEAFF
TRBV6-5	TRBJ2-2	NA	NA	CASSGNTGELFF
TRBV10-1	TRBJ2-7	NA	NA	CASSDGLAQYF
TRBV11-3	TRBJ1-2	TRBD1	few	CASSFLGGQSYLRYGYTF
TRBV4-1	TRBJ2-1	NA	NA	CASSQEKSGYNEQFF
TRBV19	TRBJ2-3	NA	once	CASSERTSTDTQYF
TRBV7-6	TRBJ2-7	NA	NA	CASSPGWAEQYF
TRBV5-1	TRBJ1-2	TRBD1	NA	CASSWGTGGVGYTF
TRBV28	TRBJ1-1	NA	NA	CASGSRNTEAFF
TRBV28	TRBJ1-5	NA	NA	CASSLIGQGHQPQHF
TRBV30	TRBJ1-2	NA	NA	CAWGHPERGYTF